This T cell receptor (beta chain) was documented in a study of PD-1 and CTLA-4 blockade in melanoma. The CDR3 length is 13 residues. The germline V and J ends were trimmed by 0 bases and 6 bases, with 9 bases remaining between them. Germline CDR1 GTSNPN, CDR2 SVGIG (reference sequence). Sequencing was performed with immunoSEQ multiplex PCR; in TCRdb, only in-frame clones are kept and a portion is missing. Of about 31,000 clones listed, less than 95% are singletons. This clonotype was sampled from a human donor with melanoma. This chain links TRBV30 with TRBJ2-1; weak D call: TRBD2 (6 bases). This specimen was CD8+ T cells from peripheral blood, taken from a patient given anti-PD-1 treatment. The CDR3 DNA reads as TGTGCCTGGAGTGTCCAGGGAGGCAATGAGCAGTTCTTC. Protein sequence: CAWSVQGGNEQFF.